This T cell receptor (beta chain) was identified in a study of blood T cell repertoires in COVID-19. On the study more broadly: COVID-19 samples from acute and convalescent phases originated in the United States, Italy and Spain. The cDNA or gDNA used as material had been derived from T cells, B-cell-depleted T cells, or PBMCs.

Methods used by the authors: Amplified reference gene primers provided the basis for estimating nucleated cell counts. This table comes from immunoSEQ multiplex PCR, and its TCRdb copy is limited to in-frame clones, with some not included. The DNA was the basis for D and trimming; V, J and clone size are from that table. This sample yields about 220,000 clones, of which around 80% are seen a single time; 7.2% belongs to the top ten. CDR1 SGDLS and CDR2 YYNGEE come from the germline V gene. V lost 3 bases and J 5 bases, leaving 12 bases between the germline ends. The CDR3 length is 14 residues. The receptor was derived from a woman in her sixties or seventies with acute or convalescent COVID-19. The chain uses TRBV9 and TRBJ2-1; D is perhaps TRBD1 (6 bases). Material for sequencing was peripheral blood. The chain's CDR3 is CASSGTAFNNEQFF. The CDR3 DNA reads TGTGCCAGCAGCGGGACAGCGTTCAACAATGAGCAGTTCTTC.